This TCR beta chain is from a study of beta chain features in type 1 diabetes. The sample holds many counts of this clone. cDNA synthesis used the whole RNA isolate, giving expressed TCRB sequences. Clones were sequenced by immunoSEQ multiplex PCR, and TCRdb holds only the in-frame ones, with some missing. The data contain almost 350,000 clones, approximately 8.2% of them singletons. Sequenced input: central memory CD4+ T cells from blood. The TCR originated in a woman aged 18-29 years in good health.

This CDR3 is CASGTSGRQEQFF. The CDR3 DNA is TGTGCCAGCGGGACTAGCGGGAGGCAGGAGCAGTTCTTC. The chain recombines TRBV2 with TRBJ2-1, with TRBD2 identical over 15 bases. The CDR3 covers 13 residues. Germline-derived CDR1 and CDR2 are SNHLY and FYNNEI. The V segment lost 8 bases and the J segment 10 bases; nucleotides outside the gene matches: 3.